The 16 T cell receptor beta chains below all came from one sample that was sequenced in a study of cytomegalovirus exposure and HLA in healthy donors. PCR employed 60 Vbeta and 13 Jbeta primers. The data were produced by immunoSEQ multiplex PCR, yet TCRdb's version contains in-frame clones alone and is incomplete. The top ten hold about 0.92% of the sample, which has around 100,000 clones, roughly 73% seen once. The sequenced sample consisted of PBMCs. These receptor sequences come from a woman in her 30s in good health and CMV-seronegative.

The V call is TRBV29-1, the J call TRBJ2-5; D might be TRBD2 (7 bases). Trimming took off 5 bases at V and 7 bases at J, with 23 bases between the two ends. CDR3 length: 15 amino acids. Germline assignment: CDR1 SQVTM and CDR2 ANQGSEA. The CDR3 DNA reads TGCAGCGTTCTAGAGGGGGTGGGAGGGCTGCGGACCCAGTACTTC. Translation gives CSVLEGVGGLRTQYF.

The gene calls are TRBV5-1 and TRBJ2-2, with 9 positions matching TRBD2. There are 17 residues in the CDR3. Germline trimming cut 5 bases from V and 4 bases from J; bases unmatched to any gene: 12. Per germline, CDR1 SGHRS and CDR2 YFSETQ. CDR3 in amino acids: CASSSLSGTSLTGELFF. The CDR3 nucleotides are TGCGCCAGCAGTTCTCTTTCCGGGACTAGCCTCACCGGGGAGCTGTTTTTT.

The chain employs TRBV10-1 and TRBJ2-1; 8 bases agree with TRBD2. Looked up from germline, CDR1 is WNHNN and CDR2 is SYGVQD (reference sequence). There are 16 residues in the CDR3. The V segment lost 3 bases and the J segment 5 bases; nucleotides outside the gene matches: 9. The CDR3, as DNA: TGCGCCAGCAGTGATTGGCCGGGAGGGGGTAACAATGAGCAGTTCTTC. It specifies CASSDWPGGGNNEQFF.

V usage is TRBV7-2 and J usage is TRBJ1-2, with no clear D. The CDR3 is made up of 13 amino acids. Trimming stripped 0 bases from V and 2 bases from J, with 4 bases between. Per the germline V gene, CDR1 is SGHTA and CDR2 is FQGNSA. The CDR3 region has the DNA TGTGCCAGCAGCTTAGCGGAGAACTATGGCTACACCTTC. It encodes CASSLAENYGYTF.

The chain is built from TRBV1 and TRBJ2-3; TRBD1 reflects the table's D call only, with no check against the DNA. TRBV1 is tagged as a pseudogene. The CDR3 is made up of 17 amino acids. CDR3 sequence: CTSSQPPGQGVPDTQYF. DNA for the CDR3: TGCACCAGCAGCCAACCACCGGGACAGGGAGTTCCAGATACGCAGTATTTT.

The chain employs TRBV6-6 and TRBJ1-1; D is unclear. Looked up from germline, CDR1 is MNHNY and CDR2 is SVGAGI (reference sequence). The CDR3 runs to 13 residues. Trimming pared 10 bases from V and 1 base from J, leaving 13 bases between. CDR3 loop: CAIGPRGNTEAFF. In DNA, the CDR3 is TGTGCCATCGGCCCGAGAGGGAACACTGAAGCTTTCTTT.

This clone showed up just once. The chain is built from TRBV27 and TRBJ1-5; tentative D call: TRBD1 (5 bases). From germline, CDR1 is MNHEY and CDR2 SMNVEV (reference sequence). Trimming shortened V by 3 bases and J by 5 bases, and 8 bases separated the two germline ends. The CDR3 runs to 13 residues. In DNA form, the CDR3 reads TGTGCCAGCAGTTTCAAGGGGCATCAGCCCCAGCATTTT. This gives the protein CASSFKGHQPQHF.

The chain recombines TRBV4-1 with TRBJ2-5, with 7 bases identical to TRBD2. V was clipped by 9 bases and J by 0 bases; unmatched bases: 7. CDR1 MGHRA and CDR2 YSYEKL come from the germline V gene. This CDR3 comprises 14 residues. The DNA for the CDR3 is TGCGCCAGGGGGCTAGCGGTGTACCAAGAGACCCAGTACTTC. The encoded protein is CARGLAVYQETQYF.

The chain carries TRBV6-6 and TRBJ2-5; D gene unclear. The end of the DNA aligns better with TRBJ2-7, so the J call may be wrong. This CDR3 has 15 amino acids. Germline V CDR1 and CDR2: MNHNY, SVGAGI (reference sequence). CDR3 nucleotide sequence: TGTGCCAGCACCTCGGACGGGTCTAGCTCCTACGAGCAGTACTTC. It specifies CASTSDGSSSYEQYF.

Note on this clone: One junction end disagrees with the germline gene, perhaps due to a read error. The CDR3 reads CASSPAGSSEQYF. CDR3 in DNA: TGTGCCAGCAGCCCCGCAGGGTCCTCCGAGCAGTACTTC. The chain joins TRBV6-5 to TRBJ2-7, with a weak D call TRBD1 (5 bases). The V gene's germline CDR1 is MNHEY and CDR2 SVGAGI. The CDR3 totals 13 residues.

This chain links TRBV9 with TRBJ2-5; 8 positions agree with TRBD1. The CDR3 covers 16 residues. V was clipped by 1 base and J by 2 bases; unmatched bases: 7. Germline V gene data show CDR1 as SGDLS and CDR2 as YYNGEE. The CDR3 DNA follows: TGTGCCAGCAGCGTACAACAGGGGGTGGGACAAGAGACCCAGTACTTC. Translating it yields CASSVQQGVGQETQYF.

The chain uses TRBV5-6 and TRBJ2-3; 7 bases fit TRBD1. Losses at the gene ends were 0 bases for V and 6 bases for J; bases not matched to a gene: 1. There are 13 residues in the CDR3. From germline, CDR1 is SGHDT and CDR2 YYEEEE. The CDR3 region has the DNA TGTGCCAGCAGCTTGGGCAGGGGGGATACGCAGTATTTT. Its protein is CASSLGRGDTQYF.

The gene calls are TRBV7-3 and TRBJ1-6; a weak D match, TRBD1 (6 bases). CDR3 length: 13 amino acids. The germline CDR1 and CDR2 sequences are SGHTA and FQGTGA. With 3 bases removed from V and 8 bases from J, the gap between germline ends came to 8 bases. As DNA, the CDR3 is TGTGCCAGCAGCTTCAGGGGCGATTCACCCCTCCACTTT. It translates to CASSFRGDSPLHF.

The V gene is TRBV5-1, the J gene TRBJ2-7; TRBD2 matches at 10 bases. The CDR3 extends over 18 amino acids. V lost 9 bases, J lost 7 bases, and 25 bases stayed unmatched. The germline CDR1 and CDR2 sequences are SGHRS and YFSETQ. DNA of the CDR3: TGCGCCACCCCCATAAGAGACTGGCTAGCGGGGGATCTAACAGAGCAGTACTTC. This translates into CATPIRDWLAGDLTEQYF. Combining the CDR3 with reference TRBV5-1 and TRBJ2-7 gives the whole variable domain KAGVTQTPRYLIKTRGQQVTLSCSPISGHRSVSWYQQTPGQGLQFLFEYFSETQRNKGNFPGRFSGRQFSNSRSEMNVSTLELGDSALYLCATPIRDWLAGDLTEQYFGPGTRLTVT.

This chain connects TRBV5-6 to TRBJ2-7; 8 bases fit TRBD1. The V segment lost 4 bases and the J segment 4 bases; nucleotides outside the gene matches: 4. Germline lookup yields CDR1 SGHDT and CDR2 YYEEEE. CDR3 size: 13 residues. CDR3 sequence (DNA): TGTGCCAGCAGCCCGACAGGGGCTTACGAGCAGTACTTC. Translated, it gives CASSPTGAYEQYF.

The V gene is TRBV14, the J gene TRBJ1-2, with D uncertain. The germline V gene has CDR1 SGHDN and CDR2 FVKESK. The CDR3 length is 12 residues. The V and J ends lost 6 bases and 7 bases respectively, with 12 bases between them. This CDR3 reads CASSFTGRGYTF. CDR3 DNA sequence: TGTGCCAGCAGTTTCACCGGTCGTGGCTACACCTTC.